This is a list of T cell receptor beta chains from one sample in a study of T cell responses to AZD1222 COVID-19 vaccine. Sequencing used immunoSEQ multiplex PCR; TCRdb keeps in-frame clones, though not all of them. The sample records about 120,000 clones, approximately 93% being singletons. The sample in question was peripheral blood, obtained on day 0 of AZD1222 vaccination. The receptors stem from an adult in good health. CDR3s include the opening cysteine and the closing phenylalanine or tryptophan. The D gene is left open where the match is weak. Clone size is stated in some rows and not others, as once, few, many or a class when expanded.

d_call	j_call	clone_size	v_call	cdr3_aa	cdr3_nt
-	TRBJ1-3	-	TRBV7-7	CASSSGPSAGNTIYF	TGTGCCAGCAGCTCGGGGCCGTCCGCTGGAAACACCATATATTTT
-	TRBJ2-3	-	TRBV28	CASSLWAGGTDTQYF	TGTGCCAGCAGTTTATGGGCAGGAGGCACAGATACGCAGTATTTT
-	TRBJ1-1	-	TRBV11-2	CASSFSLHTAFF	TGTGCCAGCAGCTTTTCCCTCCACACAGCTTTCTTT
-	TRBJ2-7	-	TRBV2	CASGTAADF	TGTGCCAGCGGCACAGCTGCCGACTTC
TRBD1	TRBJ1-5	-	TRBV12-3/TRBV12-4	CASNIRGNQPQHF	TGTGCCAGCAACATCAGGGGGAATCAGCCCCAGCATTTT
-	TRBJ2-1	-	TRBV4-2	CASSQVGHSSYNEQFF	TGTGCCAGCAGCCAAGTGGGTCACAGCTCCTACAATGAGCAGTTCTTC
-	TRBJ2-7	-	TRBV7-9	CASSLDPFYEQYF	TGTGCCAGCAGCCTCGATCCCTTCTACGAGCAGTACTTC
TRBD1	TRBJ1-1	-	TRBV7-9	CASSLAAGGNTEAFF	TGTGCCAGCAGCTTAGCTGCAGGGGGGAACACTGAAGCTTTCTTT
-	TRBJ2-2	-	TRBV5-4	CASSLGPTNTGELFF	TGTGCCAGCAGCTTGGGACCTACGAACACCGGGGAGCTGTTTTTT
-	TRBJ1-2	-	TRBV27	CASSLSGGAFTNYGYTF	TGTGCCAGCAGTTTATCAGGCGGGGCTTTTACTAACTATGGCTACACCTTC
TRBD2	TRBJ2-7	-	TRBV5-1	CASSFSGASYEQYF	TGCGCCAGCAGCTTTAGCGGGGCGTCTTACGAGCAGTACTTC
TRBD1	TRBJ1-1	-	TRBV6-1	CASSENLGGSSNTEAFF	TGTGCCAGCAGTGAAAATCTAGGGGGCAGTTCGAACACTGAAGCTTTCTTT
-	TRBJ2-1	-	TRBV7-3	CASSLDPTGRGSYNEQFF	TGTGCCAGCAGCTTAGACCCAACGGGGCGGGGCTCCTACAATGAGCAGTTCTTC
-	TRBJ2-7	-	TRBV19	CASSPIGTMGRQYF	TGTGCCAGTAGTCCGATAGGGACCATGGGTAGGCAGTACTTC
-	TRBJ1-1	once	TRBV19	CASSPDLAPLRTFF	TGTGCCAGTAGCCCCGATCTGGCACCGTTGCGAACTTTCTTT
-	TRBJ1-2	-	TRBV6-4	CASSVQGRANYGYTF	TGTGCCAGCAGTGTCCAGGGCAGAGCTAACTATGGCTACACCTTC
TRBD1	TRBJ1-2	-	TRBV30	CAWSGQGAYGYTF	TGTGCCTGGAGTGGACAGGGGGCTTATGGCTACACCTTC
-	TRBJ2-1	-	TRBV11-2	CASSRGETLRYEQFF	TGTGCCAGCAGCCGAGGGGAGACCCTTAGATATGAGCAGTTCTTC
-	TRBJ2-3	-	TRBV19	CASSIRTGFTDTQYF	TGTGCCAGTAGTATCAGAACGGGCTTCACAGATACGCAGTATTTT
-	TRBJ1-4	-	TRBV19	CASKEQNANEKLFF	TGTGCCAGTAAAGAACAGAACGCTAATGAAAAACTGTTTTTT
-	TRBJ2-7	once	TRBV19	CASSRGKVEQYF	TGTGCCAGTAGTAGGGGGAAAGTCGAGCAGTACTTC
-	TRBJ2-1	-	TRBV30	CAWSLGVSSYNEQFF	TGTGCCTGGAGTCTAGGCGTTAGCTCCTACAATGAGCAGTTCTTC
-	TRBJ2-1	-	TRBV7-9	CASSSTGPKYNEQFF	TGTGCCAGCAGCTCGACGGGACCCAAGTACAATGAGCAGTTCTTC
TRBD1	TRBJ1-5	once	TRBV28	CASTTSKTGKRQPQHF	TGTGCCAGCACTACTTCCAAGACAGGGAAGCGTCAGCCCCAGCATTTT
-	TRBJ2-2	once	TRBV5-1	CASSLPSNTGELFF	TGCGCCAGCAGCTTGCCCTCGAACACCGGGGAGCTGTTTTTT
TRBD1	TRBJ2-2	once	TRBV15	CATSRFQGDTGELFF	TGTGCCACCAGCAGGTTTCAGGGGGACACCGGGGAGCTGTTTTTT
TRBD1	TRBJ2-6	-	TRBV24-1	CATSDTGTGAFFSGANVLTF	TGTGCCACCAGTGATACCGGGACAGGGGCCTTTTTCTCTGGGGCCAACGTCCTGACTTTC
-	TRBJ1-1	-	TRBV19	CASSSRTVVAFF	TGTGCCAGTAGTAGCCGAACGGTAGTAGCTTTCTTT
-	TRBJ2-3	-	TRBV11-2	CASSEGRPSTDTQYF	TGTGCCAGCTCGGAGGGCCGGCCTAGCACAGATACGCAGTATTTT
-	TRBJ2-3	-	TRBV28	CASQAGDTQYF	TGTGCCAGCCAAGCGGGTGATACGCAGTATTTT
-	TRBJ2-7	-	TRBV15	CATSRVMTSTSYEQYF	TGTGCCACCAGCAGAGTCATGACATCGACCTCCTACGAGCAGTACTTC
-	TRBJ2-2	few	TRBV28	CASSSNRVPGGELFF	TGTGCCAGCAGTTCTAATAGGGTTCCCGGCGGGGAGCTGTTTTTT
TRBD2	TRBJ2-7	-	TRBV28	CASSFPASGSSYEQYF	TGTGCCAGCAGTTTTCCAGCTAGCGGGAGCTCCTACGAGCAGTACTTC
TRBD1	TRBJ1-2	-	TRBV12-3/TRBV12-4	CASTMGTDYGYTF	TGTGCCAGCACCATGGGGACAGACTATGGCTACACCTTC
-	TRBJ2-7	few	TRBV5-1	CASSLEGGAYEQYF	TGCGCCAGCAGCTTGGAAGGGGGAGCCTACGAGCAGTACTTC
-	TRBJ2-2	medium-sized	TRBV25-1	CASSEYRDTGELFF	TGTGCCAGCAGTGAATACAGGGACACCGGGGAGCTGTTTTTT
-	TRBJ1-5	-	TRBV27	CASSLYPTYSNQPQHF	TGTGCCAGCAGTTTATACCCCACCTATAGCAATCAGCCCCAGCATTTT